Listed below are T cell receptor beta chains from one sample, sequenced in a study of blood T cell repertoires in COVID-19. Generated by immunoSEQ multiplex PCR, the TCRdb table keeps only in-frame clones and is missing some. This sample has 150,000 to 200,000 clones; around 87% occur once, and the top ten carry around 12%. Sequenced material: peripheral blood. Receptors originate from a woman in her seventies with COVID-19, enrolled during active disease. Both conserved end residues are part of each CDR3. The D gene is left open where the match is weak. Rows may omit the clone size; those that give it use once, few, many or a size class.

TRBJ1-2 | - | TRBV10-3 | - | CAINHKGTWDLDYGYTF | TGTGCCATCAACCACAAGGGGACATGGGATTTAGACTATGGCTACACCTTC
TRBJ2-7 | TRBD1 | TRBV5-5 | - | CASSLIGGAYEQYF | TGTGCCAGCAGCTTGATAGGGGGCGCTTACGAGCAGTACTTC
TRBJ1-3 | TRBD1 | TRBV19 | - | CASTQGRPGNTIYF | TGTGCCAGTACACAGGGGAGACCTGGAAACACCATATATTTT
TRBJ1-1 | - | TRBV30 | - | CAWSVSYITYDSNTEAFF | TGTGCCTGGAGTGTGAGTTATATCACTTACGATTCGAACACTGAAGCTTTCTTT
TRBJ2-2 | - | TRBV7-3 | - | CASSLAGLNTGELFF | TGTGCCAGCAGCTTAGCGGGACTGAACACCGGGGAGCTGTTTTTT
TRBJ1-5 | - | TRBV7-9 | - | CASSPLGLGAESSNQPQHF | TGTGCCAGCAGCCCGCTTGGATTGGGGGCTGAATCTAGCAATCAGCCCCAGCATTTT
TRBJ2-3 | - | TRBV7-3 | once | CASSLSLPDTQYF | TGTGCCAGCAGCTTAAGTCTTCCGGATACGCAGTATTTT
TRBJ2-7 | - | TRBV3-1/TRBV3-2 | - | CASSRGAGGNTYEQYF | TGTGCCAGCAGCCGGGGCGCAGGAGGGAATACCTACGAGCAGTACTTC
TRBJ2-2 | - | TRBV18 | - | CASSPPTGSDTGELFF | TGTGCCAGCTCACCACCGACAGGATCTGACACCGGGGAGCTGTTTTTT
TRBJ1-2 | - | TRBV2 | - | CASSEQGPNYGYTF | TGTGCCAGCAGCGAACAGGGCCCCAACTATGGCTACACCTTC
TRBJ1-5 | - | TRBV28 | - | CASSITEGNGQPQHF | TGTGCCAGCAGTATCACGGAGGGGAATGGTCAGCCCCAGCATTTT
TRBJ2-1 | TRBD1 | TRBV15 | - | CATSTAGTADHEQFF | TGTGCCACCAGCACAGCCGGGACAGCAGACCATGAGCAGTTCTTC
TRBJ2-1 | - | TRBV7-3 | - | CASRNLVDEQFF | TGTGCCAGCAGAAATCTAGTGGATGAGCAGTTCTTC
TRBJ2-3 | TRBD1 | TRBV11-2 | - | CASSVGGTGFTDTQYF | TGTGCCAGCAGCGTGGGGGGGACAGGGTTCACAGATACGCAGTATTTT
TRBJ2-7 | TRBD1 | TRBV5-6 | - | CASSSGTGIYEQYF | TGTGCCAGCAGCTCCGGGACAGGGATCTACGAGCAGTACTTC
TRBJ2-3 | - | TRBV10-3 | - | CATKNSSTDTQYF | TGTGCCACTAAAAATTCTAGCACAGATACGCAGTATTTT
TRBJ1-2 | TRBD1 | TRBV3-1/TRBV3-2 | - | CASSQSRQGRKGKYGYTF | TGTGCCAGCAGCCAAAGTAGACAGGGTCGGAAGGGCAAATATGGCTACACCTTC
TRBJ2-7 | - | TRBV7-2 | - | CASSISGTLTYEQYF | TGTGCCAGCAGCATTTCCGGGACACTGACCTACGAGCAGTACTTC
TRBJ2-7 | TRBD2 | TRBV6-4 | - | CASSDLLAGGAYEQYF | TGTGCCAGCAGTGACTTACTAGCGGGAGGGGCCTACGAGCAGTACTTC
TRBJ1-3 | TRBD1 | TRBV27 | - | CASRGTGEGNTIYF | TGTGCCAGCAGGGGGACAGGGGAAGGGAACACCATATATTTT
TRBJ1-2 | - | TRBV20-1 | - | CSVRQNYGYTF | TGCAGTGTTCGACAGAACTATGGCTACACCTTC
TRBJ2-5 | - | TRBV18 | - | CASSPLGSSQETQYF | TGTGCCAGCTCACCACTCGGGAGCTCCCAAGAGACCCAGTACTTC
TRBJ2-7 | - | TRBV19 | - | CASSLLQGHEQYF | TGTGCCAGTAGCCTACTTCAGGGCCACGAGCAGTACTTC
TRBJ1-3 | TRBD1 | TRBV10-3 | - | CAIKGTESGNTIYF | TGTGCCATCAAGGGGACAGAATCTGGAAACACCATATATTTT
TRBJ2-7 | - | TRBV4-2 | - | CASSRERNNYEQYF | TGTGCCAGCAGCCGGGAGAGGAACAACTACGAGCAGTACTTC
TRBJ1-2 | - | TRBV19 | - | CASINGGGYTF | TGTGCCAGTATTAACGGGGGTGGCTACACCTTC
TRBJ2-1 | TRBD2 | TRBV6-1 | - | CASSEQISGSYNEQFF | TGTGCCAGCAGTGAACAGATTAGCGGGAGCTACAATGAGCAGTTCTTC
TRBJ1-2 | - | TRBV4-1 | - | CASSQGQVDHYGYTF | TGCGCCAGCAGCCAAGGGCAGGTCGACCACTATGGCTACACCTTC
TRBJ1-4 | TRBD1 | TRBV11-2 | - | CASSPDRGREKLFF | TGTGCCAGCAGCCCGGACAGGGGGCGGGAAAAACTGTTTTTT
TRBJ2-2 | - | TRBV9 | - | CASSVGGHNTGELFF | TGTGCCAGCAGCGTAGGCGGCCACAACACCGGGGAGCTGTTTTTT
TRBJ2-2 | - | TRBV3-1/TRBV3-2 | - | CASSQSAGELFF | TGTGCCAGCAGCCAATCAGCCGGGGAGCTGTTTTTT
TRBJ2-7 | - | TRBV27 | - | CASRPMTGVLDEQYF | TGTGCCAGCAGACCCATGACAGGCGTTTTGGACGAGCAGTACTTC
TRBJ2-7 | TRBD1 | TRBV7-6 | - | CASSSTGTGGSEQYF | TGTGCCAGCAGCTCTACCGGGACAGGGGGCAGCGAGCAGTACTTC
TRBJ1-6 | - | TRBV5-4 | - | CASSLAGVGPLHF | TGTGCCAGCAGCTTGGCAGGGGTAGGGCCCCTCCACTTT